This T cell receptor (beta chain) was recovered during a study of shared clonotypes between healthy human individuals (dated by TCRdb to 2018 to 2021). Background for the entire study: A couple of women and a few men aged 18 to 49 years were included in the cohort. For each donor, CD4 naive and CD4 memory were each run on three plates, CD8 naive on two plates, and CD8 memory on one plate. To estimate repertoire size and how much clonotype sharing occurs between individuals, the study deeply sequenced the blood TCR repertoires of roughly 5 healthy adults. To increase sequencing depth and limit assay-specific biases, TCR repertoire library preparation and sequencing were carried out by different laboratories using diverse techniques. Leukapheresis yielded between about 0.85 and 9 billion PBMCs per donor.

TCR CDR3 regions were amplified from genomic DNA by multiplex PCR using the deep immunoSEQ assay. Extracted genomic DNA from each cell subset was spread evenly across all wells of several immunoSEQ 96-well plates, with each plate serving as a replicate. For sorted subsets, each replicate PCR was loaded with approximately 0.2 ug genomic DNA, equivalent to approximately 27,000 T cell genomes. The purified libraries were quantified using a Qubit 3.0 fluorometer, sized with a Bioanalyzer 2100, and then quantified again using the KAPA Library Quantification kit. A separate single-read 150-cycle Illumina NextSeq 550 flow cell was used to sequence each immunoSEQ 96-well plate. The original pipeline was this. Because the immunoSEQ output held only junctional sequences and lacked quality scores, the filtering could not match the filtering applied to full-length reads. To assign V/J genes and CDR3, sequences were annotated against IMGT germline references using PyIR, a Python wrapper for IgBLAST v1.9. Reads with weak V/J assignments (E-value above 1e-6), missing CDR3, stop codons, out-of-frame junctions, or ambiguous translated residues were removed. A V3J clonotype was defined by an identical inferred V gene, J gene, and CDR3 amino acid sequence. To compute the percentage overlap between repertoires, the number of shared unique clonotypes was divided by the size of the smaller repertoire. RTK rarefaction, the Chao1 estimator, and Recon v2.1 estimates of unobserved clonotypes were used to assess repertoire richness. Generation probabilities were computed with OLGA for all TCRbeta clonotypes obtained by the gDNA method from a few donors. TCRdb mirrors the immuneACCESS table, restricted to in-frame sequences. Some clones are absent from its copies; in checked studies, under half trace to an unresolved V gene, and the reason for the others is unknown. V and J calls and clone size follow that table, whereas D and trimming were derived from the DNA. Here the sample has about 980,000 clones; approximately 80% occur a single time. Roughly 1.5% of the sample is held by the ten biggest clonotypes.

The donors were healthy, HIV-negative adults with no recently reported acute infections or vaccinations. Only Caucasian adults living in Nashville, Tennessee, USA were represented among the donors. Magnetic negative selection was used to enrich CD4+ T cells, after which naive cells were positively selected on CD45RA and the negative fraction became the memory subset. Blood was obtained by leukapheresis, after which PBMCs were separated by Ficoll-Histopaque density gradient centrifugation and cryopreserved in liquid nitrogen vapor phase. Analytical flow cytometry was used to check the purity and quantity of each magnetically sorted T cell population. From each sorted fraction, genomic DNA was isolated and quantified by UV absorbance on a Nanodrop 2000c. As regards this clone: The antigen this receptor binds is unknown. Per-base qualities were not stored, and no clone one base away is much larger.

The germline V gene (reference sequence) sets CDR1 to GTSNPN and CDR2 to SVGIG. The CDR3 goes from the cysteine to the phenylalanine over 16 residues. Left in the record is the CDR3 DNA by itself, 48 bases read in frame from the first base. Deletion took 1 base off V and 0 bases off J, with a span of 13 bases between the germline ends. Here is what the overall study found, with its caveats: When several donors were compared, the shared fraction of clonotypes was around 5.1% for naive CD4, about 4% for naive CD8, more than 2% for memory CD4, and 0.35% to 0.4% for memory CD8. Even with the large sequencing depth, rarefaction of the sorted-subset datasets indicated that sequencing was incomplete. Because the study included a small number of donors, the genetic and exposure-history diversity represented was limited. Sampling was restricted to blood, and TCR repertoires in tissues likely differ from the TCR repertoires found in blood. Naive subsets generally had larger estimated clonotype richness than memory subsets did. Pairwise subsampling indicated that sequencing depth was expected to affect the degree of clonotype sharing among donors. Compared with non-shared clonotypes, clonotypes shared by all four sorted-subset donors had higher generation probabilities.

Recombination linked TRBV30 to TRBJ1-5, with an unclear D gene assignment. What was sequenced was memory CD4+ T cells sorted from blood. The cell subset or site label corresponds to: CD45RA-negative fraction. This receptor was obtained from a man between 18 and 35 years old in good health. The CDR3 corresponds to CAWSDRDSYSNQPQHF. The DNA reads TGTGCCTGGAGTGACCGGGATTCGTATAGCAATCAGCCCCAGCATTTT.